This TCR beta chain emerged from a study of blood T cells in healthy people across ages. Across the whole study: Template switching caught about one barcoded beta molecule for each two T cells. Points from the study as a whole: In long-lived donors, naive CD4+ cell counts and diversity exceeded those of aged donors.

Russia was home to the donors, healthy Caucasian individuals aged about 6 to 90. Trimming removed 7 bases at V and 9 bases at J, with 19 bases between. The CDR3 spans 14 residues. Germline V gene data show CDR1 as MNHNS and CDR2 as SASEGT. A second PCR of 7 to 11 cycles used a sample-barcoded 5' primer and a J-beta primer mix. CDR3-containing paired-end reads numbered at least 2.5 million in each sample. Each CDR3 protein gets one entry after TCRdb re-called the 5' RACE reads with MiXCR. The sample includes about 1,000,000 distinct CDR3 sequences, under 45% of them seen just once. This clonotype was counted only a few times. Antigen unknown.

The sequencing sample was made of blood. The chain is built from TRBV6-1 and TRBJ2-1; D is possibly TRBD1 or TRBD2 (5 bases each). The TCR comes from a woman between 55 and 75 years old in good health. The chain's CDR3 is CASTPTGPPAEQFF. As DNA, the CDR3 is TGTGCCAGCACGCCAACGGGACCCCCGGCTGAGCAGTTCTTC.